The sequence of this TCR beta chain was determined in a study of PD-1 blockade in mismatch repair-deficient tumors. Notes on the study in general: Rapid post-treatment expansion, then contraction, generally preceding radiologic response, marked tumor-resident clones.

Produced via immunoSEQ multiplex PCR; TCRdb's table is partial and in-frame only. The sample lists about 51,000 clones, approximately 84% seen once, with approximately 8.4% in the top ten. The CDR3 contains 12 residues. Trimming removed 0 bases at V and 6 bases at J, with 5 bases between. Germline CDR1 reads SGHDT; CDR2 reads YYEEEE. PCR or immunohistochemistry showed mismatch repair deficiency in every enrolled patient. TCR sequencing covered a few patients who responded to pembrolizumab. This clone has a single count. No antigen is known for it. This sequence originates from an adult with mismatch repair-deficient cancer. This chain uses TRBV5-6 with TRBJ2-3; D is unclear. This specimen consisted of peripheral blood, obtained about 20 weeks after starting pembrolizumab. The CDR3 reads CASSLVSDTQYF. For the CDR3, the DNA is TGTGCCAGCAGCTTGGTGTCCGATACGCAGTATTTT.